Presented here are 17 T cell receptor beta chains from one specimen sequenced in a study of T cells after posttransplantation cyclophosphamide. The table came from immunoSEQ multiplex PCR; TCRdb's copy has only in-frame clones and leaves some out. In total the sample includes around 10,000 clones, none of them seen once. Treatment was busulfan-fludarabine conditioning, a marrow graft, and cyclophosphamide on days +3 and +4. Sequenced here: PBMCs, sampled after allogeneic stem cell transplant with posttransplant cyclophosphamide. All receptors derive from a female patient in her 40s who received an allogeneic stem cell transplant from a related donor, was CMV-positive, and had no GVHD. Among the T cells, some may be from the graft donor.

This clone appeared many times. The CDR3 here is CASSKDRVSYEQYF. The CDR3 DNA sequence: TGCGCCAGCAGCAAGGACAGGGTGAGTTACGAGCAGTACTTC. The rearrangement joins TRBV5-1 to TRBJ2-7; the match to TRBD1 covers 8 bases. CDR1 and CDR2 from the germline V gene are SGHRS and YFSETQ. The CDR3 loop spans 14 amino acids. Losses at the gene ends were 4 bases for V and 4 bases for J; bases not matched to a gene: 7.

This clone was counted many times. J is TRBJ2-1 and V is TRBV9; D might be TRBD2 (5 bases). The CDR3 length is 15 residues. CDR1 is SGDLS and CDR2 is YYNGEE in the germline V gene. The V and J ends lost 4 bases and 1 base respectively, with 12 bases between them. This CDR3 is CASSPTRGSYNEQFF. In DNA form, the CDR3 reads TGTGCCAGCAGCCCCACTAGAGGGTCCTACAATGAGCAGTTCTTC.

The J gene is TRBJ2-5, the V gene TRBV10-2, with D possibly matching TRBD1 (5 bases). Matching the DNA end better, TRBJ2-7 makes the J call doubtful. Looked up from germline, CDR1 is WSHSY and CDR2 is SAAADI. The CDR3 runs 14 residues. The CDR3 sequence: CASTPQVSSYEQYF. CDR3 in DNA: TGCGCCAGCACCCCACAGGTTAGCTCCTACGAGCAGTACTTC.

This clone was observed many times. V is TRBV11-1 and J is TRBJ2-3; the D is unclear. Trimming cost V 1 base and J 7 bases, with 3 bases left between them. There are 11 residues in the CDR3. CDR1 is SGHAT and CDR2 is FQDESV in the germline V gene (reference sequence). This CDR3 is CASSLDYTQYF. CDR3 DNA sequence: TGTGCCAGCAGCTTAGACTATACGCAGTATTTT.

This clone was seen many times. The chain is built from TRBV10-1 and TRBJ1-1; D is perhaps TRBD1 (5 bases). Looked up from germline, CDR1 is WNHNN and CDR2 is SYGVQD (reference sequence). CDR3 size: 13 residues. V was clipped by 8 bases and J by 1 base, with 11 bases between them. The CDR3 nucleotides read TGCGCCAGCGGGGCGGACGGGAACACTGAAGCTTTCTTT. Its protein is CASGADGNTEAFF.

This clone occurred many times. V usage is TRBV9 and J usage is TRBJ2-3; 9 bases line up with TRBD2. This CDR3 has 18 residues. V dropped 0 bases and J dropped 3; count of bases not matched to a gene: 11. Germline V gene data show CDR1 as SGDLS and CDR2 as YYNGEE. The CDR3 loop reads CASSVVSGSPSRTDTQYF. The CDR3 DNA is TGTGCCAGCAGCGTAGTTAGCGGGAGCCCATCCAGGACAGATACGCAGTATTTT.

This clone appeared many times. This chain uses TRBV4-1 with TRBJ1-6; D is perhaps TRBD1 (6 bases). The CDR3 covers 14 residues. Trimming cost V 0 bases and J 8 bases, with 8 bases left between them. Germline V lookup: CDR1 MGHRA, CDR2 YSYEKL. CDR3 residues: CASSQDYRDSPLHF. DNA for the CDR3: TGCGCCAGCAGCCAAGACTACAGGGATTCACCCCTCCACTTT.

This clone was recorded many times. DNA of the CDR3: TGTGCCAGCACAGGGGTAGGGGGGCCCCAGCATTTT. Its translation: CASTGVGGPQHF. The J gene is TRBJ1-5, the V gene TRBV19; 7 bases map to TRBD1. Germline V gives CDR1 LNHDA, CDR2 SQIVND (reference sequence). This CDR3 has 12 amino acids. Trimming took 9 bases from V and 9 from J; bases not matched to a gene: 8.

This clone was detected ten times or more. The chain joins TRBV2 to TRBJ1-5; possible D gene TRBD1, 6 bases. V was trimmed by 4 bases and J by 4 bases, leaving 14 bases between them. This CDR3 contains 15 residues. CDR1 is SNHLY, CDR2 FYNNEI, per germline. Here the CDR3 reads CASSAAGERNQPQHF. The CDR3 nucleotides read TGTGCCAGCAGTGCGGCAGGGGAAAGGAATCAGCCCCAGCATTTT. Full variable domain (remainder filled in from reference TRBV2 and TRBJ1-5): EPEVTQTPSHQVTQMGQEVILRCVPISNHLYFYWYRQILGQKVEFLVSFYNNEISEKSEIFDDQFSVERPDGSNFTLKIRSTKLEDSAMYFCASSAAGERNQPQHFGDGTRLSIL.

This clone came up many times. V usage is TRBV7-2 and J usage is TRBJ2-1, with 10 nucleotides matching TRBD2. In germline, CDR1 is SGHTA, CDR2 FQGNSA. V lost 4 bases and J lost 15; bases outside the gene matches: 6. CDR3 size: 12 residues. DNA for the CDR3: TGTGCCAGCAGCTCACCGGGACTAGCGCTGTTCTTC. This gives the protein CASSSPGLALFF.

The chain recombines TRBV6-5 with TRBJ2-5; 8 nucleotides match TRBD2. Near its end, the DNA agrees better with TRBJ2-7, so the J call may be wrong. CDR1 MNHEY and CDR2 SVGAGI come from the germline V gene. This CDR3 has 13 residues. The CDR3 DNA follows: TGTGCCAAGTTGGCGGGGGGAGGTGACGAGCAGTACTTC. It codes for CAKLAGGGDEQYF.

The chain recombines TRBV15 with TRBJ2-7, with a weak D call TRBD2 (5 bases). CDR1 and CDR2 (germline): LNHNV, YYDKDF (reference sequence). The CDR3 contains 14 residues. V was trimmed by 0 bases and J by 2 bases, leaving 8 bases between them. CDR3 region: CATSRDPGTYEQYF. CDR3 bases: TGTGCCACCAGCAGAGATCCGGGGACCTACGAGCAGTACTTC.

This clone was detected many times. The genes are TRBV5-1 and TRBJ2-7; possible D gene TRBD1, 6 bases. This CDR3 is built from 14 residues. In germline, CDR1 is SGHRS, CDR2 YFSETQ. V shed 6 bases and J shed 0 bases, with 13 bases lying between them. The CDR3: CASNPTGDSYEQYF. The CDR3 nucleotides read TGCGCCAGCAACCCGACAGGAGACTCCTACGAGCAGTACTTC.

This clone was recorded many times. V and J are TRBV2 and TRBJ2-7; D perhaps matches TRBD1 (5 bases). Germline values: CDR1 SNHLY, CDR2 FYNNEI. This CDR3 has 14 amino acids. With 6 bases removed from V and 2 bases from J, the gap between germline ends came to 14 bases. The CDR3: CASRDPRAAYEQYF. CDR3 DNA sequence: TGTGCCAGCAGAGACCCCAGGGCTGCCTACGAGCAGTACTTC.

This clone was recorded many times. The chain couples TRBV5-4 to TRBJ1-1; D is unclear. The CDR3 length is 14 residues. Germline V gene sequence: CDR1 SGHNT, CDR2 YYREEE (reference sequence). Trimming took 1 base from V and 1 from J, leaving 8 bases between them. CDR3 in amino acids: CASSLYSQNTEAFF. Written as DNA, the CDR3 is TGTGCCAGCAGCTTGTACAGCCAGAACACTGAAGCTTTCTTT. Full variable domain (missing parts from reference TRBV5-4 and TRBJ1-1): ETGVTQSPTHLIKTRGQQVTLRCSSQSGHNTVSWYQQALGQGPQFIFQYYREEENGRGNFPPRFSGLQFPNYSSELNVNALELDDSALYLCASSLYSQNTEAFFGQGTRLTVV.

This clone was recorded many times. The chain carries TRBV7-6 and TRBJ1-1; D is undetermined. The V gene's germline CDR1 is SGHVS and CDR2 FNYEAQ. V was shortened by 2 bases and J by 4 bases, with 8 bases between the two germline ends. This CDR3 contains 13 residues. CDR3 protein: CASSLSEGTEAFF. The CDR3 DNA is TGTGCCAGCAGCTTATCGGAGGGCACTGAAGCTTTCTTT.

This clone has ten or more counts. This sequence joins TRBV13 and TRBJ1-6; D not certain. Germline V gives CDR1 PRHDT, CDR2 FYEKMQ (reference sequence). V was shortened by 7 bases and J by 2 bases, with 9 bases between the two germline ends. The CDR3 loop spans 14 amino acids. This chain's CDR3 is CASTGSTYNSPLHF. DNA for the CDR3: TGTGCCAGCACCGGGTCCACCTATAATTCACCCCTCCACTTT. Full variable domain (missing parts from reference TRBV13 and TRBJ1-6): AAGVIQSPRHLIKEKRETATLKCYPIPRHDTVYWYQQGPGQDPQFLISFYEKMQSDKGSIPDRFSAQQFSDYHSELNMSSLELGDSALYFCASTGSTYNSPLHFGNGTRLTVT.